Below, one TCR beta chain is given with its context. Its antigen is currently unknown. Assay execution proceeded at the deep level. The method was immunoSEQ multiplex PCR; TCRdb's version includes in-frame clones alone and lacks a portion of them. The table has roughly 2,000,000 clones, about 94% seen once. The data belong to a study of shared clonotypes between healthy human individuals. Findings and limits, study-wide: Around 5% of naive CD4 clonotypes were shared across a few donors. Only blood was sampled; tissue repertoires likely differ.

Germline CDR1 reads SNHLY; CDR2 reads FYNNEI. The length of the CDR3 is 10 residues. Trimming left V 4 bases short and J 5 bases short, with 3 bases between. Positive CCR7 selection of CD45RO-negative cells yielded the naive CD8 cells, and terminally differentiated effector memory CD45RA+ cells were excluded. Recent vaccinations or acute infections were absent in the healthy HIV-negative adult donors. The TCR originated in a man aged 18 to 29 in good health. V is TRBV2 and J is TRBJ2-7; D not resolved. The sequenced sample consisted of naive CD8+ T cells sorted from blood. This CDR3 is CASSVHEQYF. CDR3 nucleotides: TGTGCCAGCAGTGTACACGAGCAGTACTTC.